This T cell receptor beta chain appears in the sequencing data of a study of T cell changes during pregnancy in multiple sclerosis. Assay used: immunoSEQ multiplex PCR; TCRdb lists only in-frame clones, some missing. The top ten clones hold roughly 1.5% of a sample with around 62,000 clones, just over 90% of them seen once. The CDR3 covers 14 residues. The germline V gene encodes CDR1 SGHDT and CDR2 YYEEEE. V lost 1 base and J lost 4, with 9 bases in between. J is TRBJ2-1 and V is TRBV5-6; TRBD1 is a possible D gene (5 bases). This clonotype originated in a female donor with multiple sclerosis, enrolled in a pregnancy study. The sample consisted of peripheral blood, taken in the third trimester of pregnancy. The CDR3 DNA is TGTGCCAGCAGCTTGCCAGGGATTTACAATGAGCAGTTCTTC. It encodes CASSLPGIYNEQFF.